A selection of T cell receptor beta chains follows, all from one sample in a study of T cells in Graves' hyperthyroidism and ophthalmopathy. TCRdb independently ran MiXCR on the multiplex PCR reads; one entry per CDR3 protein. The sample lists under 400,000 distinct CDR3 sequences; around a fifth were seen once. Specimen: blood. These receptor sequences come from a woman between 45 and 60 years old with Graves' hyperthyroidism. CDR3s include the opening cysteine and the closing phenylalanine or tryptophan. Fields, in order: D gene, V gene, clone size, J gene, CDR3 protein, CDR3 DNA. The D gene is left open where the match is weak. Clone sizes are given selectively: once, few, many, or a class where the clone is expanded.

-	TRBV3-1	many	TRBJ1-1	CASSQDWRKVSNTEAFF	TGTGCCAGCAGCCAAGATTGGAGGAAGGTATCGAACACTGAAGCTTTCTTT
TRBD1	TRBV11-2	many	TRBJ1-2	CASSQTTGLGGYTF	TGTGCCAGCAGTCAAACGACAGGGTTGGGCGGCTACACCTTC
TRBD2	TRBV29-1	few	TRBJ2-4	CSVEVAGVQSIQYF	TGCAGCGTTGAGGTAGCGGGAGTGCAAAGCATTCAGTACTTC
-	TRBV6-6	many	TRBJ1-1	CASSYSKNTEAFF	TGTGCCAGCAGTTACTCGAAGAACACTGAAGCTTTCTTT
TRBD2	TRBV7-2	once	TRBJ2-3	CASSLTGLGTDTQYF	TGTGCCAGCAGCTTAACGGGACTAGGCACAGATACGCAGTATTTT
-	TRBV3-1	many	TRBJ1-2	CASSQGEFYGYTF	TGTGCCAGCAGCCAAGGGGAATTCTATGGCTACACCTTC
TRBD2	TRBV20-1	many	TRBJ2-1	CSAQTLSGRSYNEQFF	TGCAGTGCTCAAACACTTAGCGGGCGCTCCTACAATGAGCAGTTCTTC
-	TRBV30	few	TRBJ2-7	CAWSGLASYEQYF	TGTGCCTGGAGCGGGCTAGCATCGTACGAGCAGTACTTC
TRBD1	TRBV11-2	many	TRBJ2-2	CASSLAGTVNTGELFF	TGTGCCAGCAGCTTGGCCGGGACAGTGAACACCGGGGAGCTGTTTTTT
-	TRBV28	many	TRBJ2-7	CASSPGTHSYEQYF	TGTGCCAGCAGTCCCGGGACACACTCCTACGAGCAGTACTTC
-	TRBV27	many	TRBJ2-1	CASSSLLPWGGPYNEQFF	TGTGCCAGCAGTTCCCTACTCCCTTGGGGGGGGCCTTACAATGAGCAGTTCTTC
-	TRBV12-3/TRBV12-4	many	TRBJ2-2	CASSPQVTGGELFF	TGTGCCAGCAGTCCTCAAGTTACGGGAGGGGAGCTGTTTTTT
-	TRBV6-1	-	TRBJ2-7	CASSRGLVSLNEQYF	TGTGCCAGCAGCCGAGGTCTAGTTTCCCTCAATGAGCAGTACTTC
-	TRBV3-1	many	TRBJ1-1	CASSREGLGAFF	TGTGCCAGCAGCCGCGAAGGGCTGGGAGCTTTCTTT
-	TRBV2	many	TRBJ2-7	CASKRDKAPTYEQYF	TGTGCCAGCAAAAGGGACAAGGCGCCAACCTACGAGCAGTACTTC
-	TRBV6-1	many	TRBJ2-7	CASNKIHREDEQYF	TGTGCCAGCAATAAGATTCATAGGGAGGACGAGCAGTACTTC
-	TRBV27	few	TRBJ1-3	CASSPYRQSSGNTIYF	TGTGCCAGCAGTCCTTACCGACAGAGCTCTGGAAACACCATATATTTT
TRBD1	TRBV30	many	TRBJ1-5	CAWSLSGQGRNQPQHF	TGTGCCTGGAGCCTATCCGGACAGGGGAGGAATCAGCCCCAGCATTTT
-	TRBV28	many	TRBJ1-2	CASRGTGFGGYTF	TGTGCCAGCAGGGGAACGGGGTTTGGTGGCTACACCTTC
-	TRBV6-5	many	TRBJ2-7	CASSYLSEQYF	TGTGCCAGCAGTTACTTGTCCGAGCAGTACTTC
TRBD1	TRBV6-1	many	TRBJ1-2	CASSKRQGRGDYGYTF	TGTGCCAGCAGTAAACGACAGGGAAGGGGAGACTATGGCTACACCTTC
TRBD2	TRBV27	many	TRBJ2-1	CASSLRSGRAGGEQFF	TGTGCCAGCAGTCTTCGTAGCGGGAGGGCCGGTGGTGAGCAGTTCTTC
-	TRBV2	-	TRBJ1-2	CASSEGQNFYGYTF	TGTGCCAGCAGTGAAGGGCAGAACTTCTATGGCTACACCTTC
-	TRBV5-1	many	TRBJ1-1	CASSYLQGSEAFF	TGCGCCAGCAGCTACCTACAGGGCTCTGAAGCTTTCTTT
-	TRBV5-4	few	TRBJ1-1	CASSLGAGLGTEAFF	TGTGCCAGCAGCTTGGGGGCGGGGTTGGGCACTGAAGCTTTCTTT
TRBD2	TRBV7-2	-	TRBJ2-1	CASSLNSPGTSNEQFF	TGTGCCAGCAGCTTAAACTCGCCAGGGACTAGCAATGAGCAGTTCTTC
TRBD1	TRBV29-1	many	TRBJ2-1	CSVEASGQGALDEQFF	TGCAGCGTTGAGGCCTCAGGACAGGGGGCTCTGGATGAGCAGTTCTTC
-	TRBV6-1	many	TRBJ2-7	CASSPTEAPYEQYF	TGTGCCAGCAGTCCGACAGAAGCCCCCTACGAGCAGTACTTC
TRBD2	TRBV5-1	-	TRBJ2-1	CASSLESGSMNNEQFF	TGCGCCAGCAGCCTGGAAAGCGGGAGCATGAACAATGAGCAGTTCTTC
-	TRBV12-3/TRBV12-4	many	TRBJ2-2	CASILGPSVPGELFF	TGTGCCAGCATCCTGGGACCGTCGGTACCCGGGGAGCTGTTTTTT
-	TRBV6-1	many	TRBJ2-1	CASSSGTPSYNEQFF	TGTGCCAGCAGTTCAGGGACGCCCTCCTACAATGAGCAGTTCTTC
TRBD2	TRBV19	-	TRBJ2-3	CASLGTSGGTDTQYF	TGTGCCAGCCTGGGGACTAGCGGGGGCACAGATACGCAGTATTTT
-	TRBV27	many	TRBJ1-1	CASSPRQALNTEAFF	TGTGCCAGCAGTCCGAGACAGGCTTTGAACACTGAAGCTTTCTTT
TRBD2	TRBV6-2/TRBV6-3	many	TRBJ2-5	CASSYPGLAGATQYF	TGTGCCAGCAGTTACCCTGGACTAGCGGGGGCGACCCAGTACTTC
TRBD1	TRBV30	many	TRBJ1-2	CAWTGQGNGYTF	TGTGCCTGGACCGGACAGGGGAATGGCTACACCTTC
-	TRBV14	-	TRBJ1-2	CASSLFPLGPDYGYTF	TGTGCCAGCAGCCTCTTCCCTCTTGGGCCGGATTATGGCTACACCTTC
-	TRBV5-1	many	TRBJ2-3	CASSPGLAGSTDTQYF	TGCGCCAGCAGCCCCGGACTGGCGGGGAGCACAGATACGCAGTATTTT
TRBD2	TRBV2	-	TRBJ2-7	CASRGSGDAYEQYF	TGTGCCAGCAGGGGTAGCGGGGATGCCTACGAGCAGTACTTC
TRBD2	TRBV6-1	once	TRBJ2-1	CASSATSGTSFSYNEQFF	TGTGCCAGCAGCGCTACTAGCGGGACCAGTTTCTCCTACAATGAGCAGTTCTTC
-	TRBV10-3	-	TRBJ2-7	CAIAGAGSSYEQYF	TGTGCCATCGCTGGGGCAGGGAGCTCCTACGAGCAGTACTTC
-	TRBV7-6	few	TRBJ1-4	CASSRTGSSNEKLFF	TGTGCCAGCAGCCGCACAGGGTCTAGTAATGAAAAACTGTTTTTT
TRBD1	TRBV12-3/TRBV12-4	many	TRBJ1-1	CASSGQAVTEAFF	TGTGCCAGCAGCGGACAGGCGGTCACTGAAGCTTTCTTT
TRBD1	TRBV2	-	TRBJ2-1	CASSGTGWQFF	TGTGCCAGCAGCGGGACAGGGTGGCAGTTCTTC
TRBD2	TRBV5-1	few	TRBJ2-1	CANSLASGSSEQFF	TGCGCCAACAGCTTGGCTAGCGGGAGTTCTGAGCAGTTCTTC
TRBD1	TRBV29-1	-	TRBJ1-2	CSVESRGVGYGYTF	TGCAGCGTTGAATCCAGGGGGGTTGGCTATGGCTACACCTTC
-	TRBV20-1	many	TRBJ1-5	CSASGIPSDNQPQHF	TGCAGTGCCTCGGGAATCCCAAGCGACAATCAGCCCCAGCATTTT
TRBD1	TRBV30	many	TRBJ1-1	CAWMSWTGPNTEAFF	TGTGCCTGGATGTCCTGGACAGGGCCTAACACTGAAGCTTTCTTT
-	TRBV5-1	many	TRBJ1-1	CASSLSNTEAFF	TGCGCCAGCAGCTTGTCAAACACTGAAGCTTTCTTT
-	TRBV15	few	TRBJ2-3	CATIGAGTDTQYF	TGTGCCACCATAGGGGCAGGCACAGATACGCAGTATTTT
TRBD1	TRBV5-1	-	TRBJ1-1	CASSLRQGLGNTEAFF	TGCGCCAGCAGCTTAAGACAGGGTCTGGGTAACACTGAAGCTTTCTTT
-	TRBV10-3	many	TRBJ2-5	CAIRPSEFSTVNYQETQYF	TGTGCCATCAGACCGTCAGAGTTCTCGACAGTCAATTACCAAGAGACCCAGTACTTC
TRBD1	TRBV29-1	-	TRBJ2-7	CSVEGQGTYEQYF	TGCAGCGTCGAGGGACAGGGGACCTACGAGCAGTACTTC
-	TRBV27	many	TRBJ1-1	CASRRTTGEPFF	TGTGCCAGCCGGCGAACGACCGGGGAACCTTTCTTT
-	TRBV7-3	-	TRBJ2-2	CASSLGQPGGELFF	TGTGCCAGCAGCTTAGGTCAACCCGGCGGGGAGCTGTTTTTT
TRBD2	TRBV12-3/TRBV12-4	-	TRBJ2-4	CASSLGRENDIQYF	TGTGCCAGCAGTTTAGGGCGGGAGAATGACATTCAGTACTTC
-	TRBV3-1	many	TRBJ1-2	CASSQADRVGYGYTF	TGTGCCAGCAGCCAAGCAGACAGAGTCGGCTATGGCTACACCTTC